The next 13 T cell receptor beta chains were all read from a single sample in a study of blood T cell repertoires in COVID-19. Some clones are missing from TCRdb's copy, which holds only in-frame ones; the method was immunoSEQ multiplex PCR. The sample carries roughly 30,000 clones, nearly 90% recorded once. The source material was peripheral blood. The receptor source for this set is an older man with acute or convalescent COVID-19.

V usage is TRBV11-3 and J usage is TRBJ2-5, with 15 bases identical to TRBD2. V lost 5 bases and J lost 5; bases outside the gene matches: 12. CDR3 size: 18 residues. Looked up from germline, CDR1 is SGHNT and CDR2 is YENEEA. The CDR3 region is CASSLTGTSGRRRETQYF. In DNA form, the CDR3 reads TGTGCCAGCAGCCTAACCGGGACTAGCGGGAGGCGGCGGGAGACCCAGTACTTC.

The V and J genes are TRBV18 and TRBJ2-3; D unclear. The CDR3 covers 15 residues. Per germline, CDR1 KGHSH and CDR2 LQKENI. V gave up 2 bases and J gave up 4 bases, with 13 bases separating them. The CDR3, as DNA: TGTGCCAGCTCACCAACACCCCTGATGGCAGATACGCAGTATTTT. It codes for CASSPTPLMADTQYF.

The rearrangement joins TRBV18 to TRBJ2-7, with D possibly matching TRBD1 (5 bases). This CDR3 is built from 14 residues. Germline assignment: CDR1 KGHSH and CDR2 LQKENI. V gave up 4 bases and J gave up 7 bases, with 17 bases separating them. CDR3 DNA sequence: TGTGCCAGCTCACGATCAGCAGGGATTAGTGAGCAGTACTTC. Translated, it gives CASSRSAGISEQYF.

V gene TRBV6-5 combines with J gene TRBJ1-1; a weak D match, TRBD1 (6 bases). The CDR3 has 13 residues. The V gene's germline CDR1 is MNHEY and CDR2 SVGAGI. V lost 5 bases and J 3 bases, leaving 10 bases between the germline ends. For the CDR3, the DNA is TGTGCCAGCAGTCCCGCAGGGGACACTGAAGCTTTCTTT. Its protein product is CASSPAGDTEAFF.

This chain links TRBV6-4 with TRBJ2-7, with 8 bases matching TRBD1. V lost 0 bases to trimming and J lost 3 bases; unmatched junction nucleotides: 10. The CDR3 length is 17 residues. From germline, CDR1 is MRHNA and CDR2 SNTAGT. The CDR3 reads CASSDSTGVEYCYEQYF. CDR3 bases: TGTGCCAGCAGTGACTCGACAGGGGTGGAATATTGCTACGAGCAGTACTTC.

The CDR3 spells CSVEDQSSGELFF. The CDR3, as DNA: TGCAGCGTTGAAGATCAAAGCTCAGGGGAGCTGTTTTTT. The chain is built from TRBV29-1 and TRBJ2-2; D ambiguous. Trimming removed 0 bases from V and 8 bases from J, with 10 bases in between. Germline assignment: CDR1 SQVTM and CDR2 ANQGSEA. This CDR3 region has 13 residues.

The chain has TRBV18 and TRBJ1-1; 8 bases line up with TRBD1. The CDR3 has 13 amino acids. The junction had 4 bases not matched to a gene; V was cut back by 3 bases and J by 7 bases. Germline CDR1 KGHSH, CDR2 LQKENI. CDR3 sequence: CASSPGQGDEAFF. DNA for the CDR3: TGTGCCAGCTCACCTGGACAGGGAGATGAAGCTTTCTTT.

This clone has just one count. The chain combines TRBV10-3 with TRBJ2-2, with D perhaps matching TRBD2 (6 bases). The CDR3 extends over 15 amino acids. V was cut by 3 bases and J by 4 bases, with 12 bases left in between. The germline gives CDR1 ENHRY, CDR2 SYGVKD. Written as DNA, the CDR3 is TGTGCCATCAGTGATGGGGATAGCGGCACCGGGGAGCTGTTTTTT. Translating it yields CAISDGDSGTGELFF.

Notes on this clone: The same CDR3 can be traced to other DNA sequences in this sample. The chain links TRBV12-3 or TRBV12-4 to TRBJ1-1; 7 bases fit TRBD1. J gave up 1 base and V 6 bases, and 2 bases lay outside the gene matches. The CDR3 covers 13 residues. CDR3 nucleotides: TGTGCCAGCAGCGGACAGGAGAACACTGAAGCTTTCTTT. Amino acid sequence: CASSGQENTEAFF.

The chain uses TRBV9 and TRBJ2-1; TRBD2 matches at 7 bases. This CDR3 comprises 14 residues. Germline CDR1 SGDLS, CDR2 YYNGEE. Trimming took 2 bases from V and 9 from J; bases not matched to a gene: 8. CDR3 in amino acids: CASSVGGRAFEQFF. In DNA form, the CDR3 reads TGTGCCAGCAGCGTCGGTGGGAGGGCCTTTGAGCAGTTCTTC.

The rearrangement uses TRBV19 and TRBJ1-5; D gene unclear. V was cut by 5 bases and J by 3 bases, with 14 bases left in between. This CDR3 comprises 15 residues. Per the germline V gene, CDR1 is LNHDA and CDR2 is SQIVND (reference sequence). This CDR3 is CASSRDYTHNQPQHF. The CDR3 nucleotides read TGTGCCAGTAGTCGAGATTATACCCACAATCAGCCCCAGCATTTT. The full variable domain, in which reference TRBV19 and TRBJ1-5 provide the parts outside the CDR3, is DGGITQSPKYLFRKEGQNVTLSCEQNLNHDAMYWYRQDPGQGLRLIYYSQIVNDFQKGDIAEGYSVSREKKESFPLTVTSAQKNPTAFYLCASSRDYTHNQPQHFGDGTRLSIL.

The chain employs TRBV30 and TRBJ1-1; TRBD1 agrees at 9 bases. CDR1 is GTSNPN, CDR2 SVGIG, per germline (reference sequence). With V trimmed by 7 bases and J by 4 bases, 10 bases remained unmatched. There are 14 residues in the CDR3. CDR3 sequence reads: CASPVGQGSTEAFF. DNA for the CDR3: TGTGCCTCCCCCGTGGGACAGGGCAGCACTGAAGCTTTCTTT.

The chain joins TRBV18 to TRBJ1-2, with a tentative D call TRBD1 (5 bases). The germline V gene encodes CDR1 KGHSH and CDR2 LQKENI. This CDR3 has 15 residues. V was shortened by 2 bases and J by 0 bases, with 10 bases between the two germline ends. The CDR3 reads CASSPNPGTNYGYTF. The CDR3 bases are TGTGCCAGCTCACCAAATCCAGGGACTAACTATGGCTACACCTTC. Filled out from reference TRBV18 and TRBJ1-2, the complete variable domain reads NAGVMQNPRHLVRRRGQEARLRCSPMKGHSHVYWYRQLPEEGLKFMVYLQKENIIDESGMPKERFSAEFPKEGPSILRIQQVVRGDSAAYFCASSPNPGTNYGYTFGSGTRLTVV.